What follows are 5 T cell receptor beta chains derived from one specimen sequenced in a study of T-cell reconstitution after alpha-beta-depleted transplantation in children. A library of TCRbeta sequences, prepared with unique molecular identifiers, was generated. In TCRdb, the PCR reads were re-called with MiXCR into one record per CDR3 protein. The sample includes over 550,000 distinct CDR3 sequences, under 12% of them seen just once. Sequenced here: PBMCs from the stem cell graft donor, sampled from the stem cell graft. These TCRs come from a human donor who donated a stem cell graft to a child with acute myeloid leukemia.

The chain joins TRBV4-2 to TRBJ2-7, with D perhaps matching TRBD1 (6 bases). CDR3 size: 14 residues. Germline V gene data show CDR1 as LGHNA and CDR2 as YNFKEQ. V was trimmed by 4 bases and J by 6 bases, leaving 16 bases between them. The CDR3 here is CASSPPDRLGEQYF. CDR3 bases: TGTGCCAGCAGCCCTCCCGACAGGCTCGGCGAGCAGTACTTC.

This clonotype was seen ten or more times. This chain uses TRBV28 with TRBJ2-7; D not certain. V lost 7 bases and J lost 6, with 13 bases in between. CDR1 is MDHEN, CDR2 SYDVKM, per germline. The CDR3 consists of 12 residues. CDR3 DNA: TGTGCCAGCAACTTTCGGACGTCCGAGCAGTACTTC. Protein product: CASNFRTSEQYF.

The CDR3 DNA reads TGTGCCACCAGCAGAGATACGTTTGCGCAGTATTTT. It translates to CATSRDTFAQYF. The V and J genes are TRBV15 and TRBJ2-3; D remains ambiguous. The V end was cut by 0 bases, the J end by 10 bases, with 8 bases between. The CDR3 spans 12 residues. Germline CDR1 reads LNHNV; CDR2 reads YYDKDF (reference sequence).

Many counts were recorded for this clonotype. This chain joins TRBV20-1 and TRBJ2-1; D is ambiguous. Trimming took 3 bases from V and 5 from J, leaving 5 bases between them. The CDR3 length is 11 residues. Per germline, CDR1 DFQATT and CDR2 SNEGSKA (reference sequence). The CDR3 here is CSARGNNEQFF. CDR3 DNA: TGCAGTGCTAGGGGGAACAATGAGCAGTTCTTC.

V usage is TRBV7-3 and J usage is TRBJ2-5, with D uncertain. The V and J ends lost 5 bases and 1 base respectively, with 8 bases between them. Germline values: CDR1 SGHTA, CDR2 FQGTGA. The CDR3 is 13 residues long. CDR3 protein: CASSLSIQETQYF. DNA of the CDR3: TGTGCCAGCAGCCTAAGTATCCAAGAGACCCAGTACTTC.